The T cell receptor (beta chain) under discussion was sequenced for a study of cytomegalovirus exposure and HLA in healthy donors (dated by TCRdb to 2015 to 2018). Concerning the study at large: An earlier analysis of some 600 of the donors reported roughly 300 Gb of sequence data and 95 million to 120 million unique TCR beta sequences obtained from around 170 million T cells. Roughly 300 gigabases of sequencing data and about 92 million unique TCR sequences made up an early release that covered over 550 HLA-typed donors. Of the 398 genotyped donors, roughly 76% were placed in the genetic ancestry cluster associated with self-reported Caucasian donors. The aim of the study was to test whether cataloging public T cell receptors could identify signatures of past pathogen exposure. The study used immunosequencing to profile the T cell repertoires of some 600 subjects and linked those repertoires to cytomegalovirus serostatus. Along with the roughly 710-subject first cohort, a separate validation cohort of more than 90 different subjects was used. To predict cytomegalovirus infection status, the study combined high-throughput TCR immunosequencing, statistical association of individual TCRs with disease status, and machine learning. In a later analysis, previously published TCR beta repertoires from 600 to 850 donors were re-analyzed and high-resolution HLA genotyping was added so that TCR occurrence patterns could be studied. In the later analysis, no new phenotypic data were used to find candidate immune exposures; instead, reliance was placed on TCR beta sequences and their occurrence across donors. To decide whether each TCR beta V gene segment behaved as functional or pseudogenic, an earlier analysis of approximately 590 of the donors relied on high-throughput TCR beta sequencing. Alongside the repertoire data, information on donor age, sex, ethnicity and CMV serostatus was compiled. A later genetic analysis used genome-wide SNP genotypes for about 60% of the roughly 700 donors, treating that subset as a discovery cohort. Every discovery cohort repertoire had been produced on one sequencing platform. HLA typing included class I and class II loci at four-digit resolution. Typing coverage differed by locus: A, B, C, DRB1 and DQB1 were typed in roughly 620-630 donors, DQA1 in approximately 520, DPA1 in 606, and DPB1 in roughly 470. Five DR-DQ haplotypes were treated as single units for association and clustering because of strong linkage in the cohort. Across about 370 genotyped donors of the cohort, an average of about 240,000 unique TCR beta nucleotide sequences per donor were sequenced, and roughly 18% of those sequences were non-productive.

The cohort was made up of under 800 healthy bone marrow donors. At the time of sampling, every cohort member was nominally healthy, though immune exposures that went unrecorded were likely present. The donor was CMV seropositive and belonged to the group of 250 to 300 seropositive cohort members. Every donor gave a peripheral blood sample, and the peripheral blood mononuclear cells from that sample were used for TCR beta sequencing. Genomic DNA was extracted from the blood cell samples with the Qiagen DNeasy Blood Extraction Kit. General study outcomes and caveats: Three of the identified cytomegalovirus-associated TCR beta chains were confirmed in vitro to be specific for cytomegalovirus antigens. A further reported finding was that TCR beta sequences accurately predicted the HLA-A and HLA-B alleles for most subjects in the first cohort. Most CMV-associated TCR beta chains appeared to be HLA-restricted in a later analysis, and the HLA associations seemed to be driven largely by CMV exposure. Presence/absence analyses assumed roughly uniform sequencing depth across donors, an assumption that may not hold. According to the authors, the approach could potentially be generalized to other disease states and immunological phenotypes. This cohort had only TCR beta chains sequenced, and the lack of alpha or paired-chain data limited which features could be detected. Assigning TCR associations to individual alleles was difficult when HLA alleles, especially DR and DQ, strongly co-occurred. Compared with equally common non-associated chains, HLA-associated TCR beta chains in a later analysis were more clonally expanded and had lower generation probabilities. Some IMGT-functional V segments, including TRBV6-2 and TRBV6-3, could not be told apart with the 87-base-pair reads, so those segments were excluded. At a false discovery rate of 0.05, a later analysis linked 16,951 TCR beta sequences to specific HLA alleles. A cluster of highly shared sequence variants was judged likely to represent a technical artifact of the sequencing pipeline. Several of the top co-occurrence clusters appeared to be linked to parvovirus B19, influenza, CMV and Epstein-Barr virus, according to a later analysis. Because some donors lacked HLA typing at each locus, the association tests relied only on the typed subset. In both the original and validation cohorts, the classifier was reported to diagnose cytomegalovirus status with high specificity and sensitivity. The study gave a list of 150 to 200 TCR beta chains associated with cytomegalovirus. V-gene and J-gene trimming of TCR beta chains was associated with a missense DCLRE1C variant in a later genetic analysis, and the association was replicated in an independent cohort. In an earlier analysis of 587 of the donors, most TCR beta V segments were observed in productive rearrangements about 90% or about 30% of the time, broadly matching IMGT annotations. Because counts were too low, 15 or so rarely observed V segments, including chromosome 9 orphons, were excluded from the earlier analysis of under 650 of the donors. According to a later analysis, TCR association rates differed among HLA loci, with DRB1 alleles showing the most associated TCRs and HLA-C alleles showing the fewest. Most TCR sequences were observed very rarely across donors, whereas some public TCRs were present in many individuals. Compared with the approximately 670-donor mean, donors in an Asian-associated ancestry cluster had fewer N-insertions in productive TCRs, according to a later genetic analysis. Correlated functional status among segregating V segments might reflect linkage disequilibrium, but an unknown experimental factor could not be ruled out. For the cohort, immune exposure information was limited to CMV serostatus.

CDR1 SGHRS and CDR2 YFSETQ are derived from the germline V gene. Measured from the cysteine to the phenylalanine, the CDR3 is 15 residues long. The sequence is cut down to CDR3 DNA, 45 bases in frame from base 1. Clipping removes 4 bases from V and 7 bases from J, with 12 as the unmatched junction base count. Libraries were made using the immunoSEQ multiplex PCR assay. A mixture of 60 forward primers for TCR Vbeta segments and 13 reverse primers for TCR Jbeta segments was used in the multiplex PCR. The CDR3 region of rearranged TCR beta genes was amplified from genomic DNA with a multiplex PCR assay. The Illumina HiSeq System was used to sequence the amplified TCR beta libraries as 87-base-pair reads. The paper's data handling went like this. Across the roughly 600 repertoires, a later analysis counted 80 million or so unique TCR beta chains, approximately 10 million of which were shared by at least two donors. To remove PCR and sequencing errors, raw reads were error-corrected and collapsed into unique sequences using a nearest-neighbor algorithm that merged closely related sequences. V, D and J gene segments were assigned by aligning CDR3 sequences to IMGT reference sequences. Each retained sequence needed at least a six-nucleotide match to both a V gene segment and a J gene segment. Rearrangements were classified as productive when the CDR3 lacked stop codons and remained in frame with V and J, and all other rearrangements were classified as non-productive. Following IMGT convention, CDR3 was defined as the stretch from the second conserved V-encoded cysteine to the conserved J-encoded phenylalanine. In an earlier analysis of 587 of the donors, sequences lacking an unambiguous match to a single V gene segment were excluded. An earlier analysis of 500 to 600 of the donors classified V segments as functional when productive rearrangements were above 56.7% and as segregating when the standard deviation between donors was above 5%. A statistical classification framework was developed to diagnose cytomegalovirus status using the catalog of TCR beta chain sequences. A later analysis assigned V and J genes by comparing TCR nucleotide sequences with IMGT/GENE-DB human TR gene sequences. Using the TCRdist pipeline, a later analysis assigned CDR3 sequences along with most-parsimonious VDJ recombination scenarios. A later analysis defined each TCR beta chain by its CDR3 amino acid sequence plus V-gene family, and excluded reads lacking a unique V-gene family. As a way to deal with suspected cross-contamination and a sequencing artifact, a later analysis dropped 450 to 700 nucleotide sequences that were highly shared and had low generation probability. In a later analysis, a clonal expansion index was calculated for each public chain from normalized within-repertoire ranks of inferred template counts. A later analysis computed generation probabilities with a VDJ recombination model fitted to out-of-frame rearrangements, and checked the results against IGoR. A later analysis scored TCR-TCR, TCR-HLA and TCR-CMV co-occurrence with hypergeometric tests, applying a repertoire-size bias correction to TCR pairs. A later analysis estimated false discovery rates by permuting HLA or CMV assignments 20 times. In a later analysis, co-occurring TCRs were grouped with DBSCAN, and TCRdist sequence similarity was added when clustering was performed within HLA-allele-positive subsets. Repertoires with fewer than 30,000 or more than 120,000 public chains were left out of co-occurrence clustering, as were four to six repertoires with anomalous nucleotide sharing. Entries here come from immuneACCESS through TCRdb and include only in-frame sequences with V and J called. Some clones fail to appear in such tables; in the studies checked, an unresolved V gene covers under half of the shortfall, and the cause of the remainder is unknown. V and J calls and clone size follow that table, whereas D and trimming were derived from the DNA. The sample yields approximately 150,000 clones; around 70% were counted once. The biggest ten clones account for 4.7% of the sample.

For this clone: It has no known antigen specificity. Base qualities are not provided; no much larger clone lies one nucleotide away.

The clonotype comes from a man between 18 and 29 years old in good health and CMV-seropositive. The chain joins TRBV5-1 to TRBJ1-2; 8 of the junction bases match TRBD1. Sequenced sample: PBMCs. The DNA reads TGCGCCAGCAGCCCAGGGGACAGGCCTTTTGGTGGCTACACCTTC. Its protein product is CASSPGDRPFGGYTF.